These T cell receptor beta chains were read from a single sample in a study of shared clonotypes between healthy human individuals. Data came from immunoSEQ multiplex PCR; TCRdb stores just in-frame clones and leaves some out. Among about 490,000 clones listed, roughly four fifths were seen once. Material: PBMCs. Receptor source: a woman aged 40 to 50 in good health. Some clones in this sample may be carry-over from other donors' samples. Each CDR3 is given with its conserved first and last residue. Fields, in order: J gene, V gene, D gene, clone size, CDR3 protein, CDR3 DNA. A D gene is named only where the DNA matches it firmly. Size values are once, few and many counts, or a class for expanded clones, and some rows have none.

TRBJ1-1	TRBV10-3	NA	many	CATLGQGMNTEAFF	TGTGCCACCCTAGGGCAGGGAATGAACACTGAAGCTTTCTTT
TRBJ2-7	TRBV19	NA	NA	CASSQRLQGGLPYEQYF	TGTGCCAGTAGTCAAAGACTACAGGGAGGTCTCCCCTACGAGCAGTACTTC
TRBJ2-1	TRBV29-1	NA	NA	CSVVLGVRGSGANEQFF	TGCAGCGTTGTTTTGGGAGTACGTGGTTCAGGGGCCAATGAGCAGTTCTTC
TRBJ1-3	TRBV30	NA	NA	CAWSVGGYGNTIYF	TGTGCCTGGAGTGTAGGAGGGTACGGAAACACCATATATTTT
TRBJ1-2	TRBV5-1	TRBD1	many	CASSMGQPEGYTF	TGCGCCAGCAGCATGGGACAGCCTGAGGGCTACACCTTC
TRBJ1-1	TRBV19	TRBD1	NA	CASSQTGDNTEAFF	TGTGCCAGTAGCCAGACAGGGGACAACACTGAAGCTTTCTTT
TRBJ2-7	TRBV9	NA	once	CASSGGPSSYEQYF	TGTGCCAGCAGCGGGGGCCCTAGCTCCTACGAGCAGTACTTC
TRBJ1-5	TRBV19	NA	NA	CASSIRGQLRPQHF	TGTGCCAGTAGTATAAGAGGGCAGTTGCGGCCCCAGCATTTT
TRBJ1-5	TRBV7-2	NA	NA	CASSFVGLGQPQHF	TGTGCCAGCAGCTTCGTAGGGTTGGGACAGCCCCAGCATTTT
TRBJ2-2	TRBV9	TRBD1	NA	CASTRWTGAGELFF	TGTGCCAGCACCCGTTGGACAGGGGCCGGGGAGCTGTTTTTT
TRBJ1-4	TRBV5-4	NA	once	CASSLQGANEKLFF	TGTGCCAGCAGCTTACAGGGTGCGAATGAAAAACTGTTTTTT
TRBJ2-7	TRBV10-3	TRBD2	NA	CAIRDSLAGGGEQYF	TGTGCCATCAGGGACTCACTAGCGGGAGGGGGCGAGCAGTACTTC
TRBJ1-2	TRBV9	NA	few	CASSVGGVSGYTF	TGTGCCAGCAGCGTAGGGGGGGTCAGTGGCTACACCTTC
TRBJ1-1	TRBV7-9	NA	NA	CASSTRNTEAFF	TGTGCCAGCTCGACAAGGAACACTGAAGCTTTCTTT
TRBJ2-5	TRBV5-4	TRBD2	few	CASSPGTSGRQETQYF	TGTGCCAGCAGCCCCGGGACTAGCGGCCGCCAAGAGACCCAGTACTTC
TRBJ2-2	TRBV6-5	TRBD1	NA	CASSYTRQGTGELFF	TGTGCCAGCAGTTACACCAGACAGGGCACCGGGGAGCTGTTTTTT
TRBJ1-2	TRBV6-1	NA	many	CASSEVGRGYVGYTF	TGTGCCAGCAGTGAAGTCGGCAGGGGTTATGTTGGCTACACCTTC
TRBJ1-4	TRBV18	NA	NA	CASSRTGATNEKLFF	TGTGCCAGCTCACGCACCGGAGCAACTAATGAAAAACTGTTTTTT
TRBJ2-7	TRBV10-1	TRBD1	NA	CASSPTGRESYEQYF	TGCGCCAGCAGTCCGACAGGGAGAGAATCCTACGAGCAGTACTTC
TRBJ1-5	TRBV7-2	NA	NA	CASSLAGGSQPQHF	TGTGCCAGCAGCTTAGCAGGGGGGAGTCAGCCCCAGCATTTT